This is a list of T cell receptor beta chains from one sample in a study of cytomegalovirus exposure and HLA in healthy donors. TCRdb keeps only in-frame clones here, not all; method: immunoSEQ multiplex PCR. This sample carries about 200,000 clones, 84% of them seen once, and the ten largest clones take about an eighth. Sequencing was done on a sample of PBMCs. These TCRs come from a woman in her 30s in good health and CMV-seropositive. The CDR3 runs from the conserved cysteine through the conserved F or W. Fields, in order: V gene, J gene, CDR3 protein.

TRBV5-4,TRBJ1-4,CASSRRREGTNEKLFF
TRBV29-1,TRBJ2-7,CSVGETSGRIYEQYF
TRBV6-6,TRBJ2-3,CASKTRRADTQYF
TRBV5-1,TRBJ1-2,CASSSGGQGGGYTF
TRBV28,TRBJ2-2,CASRYGGSTGELFF
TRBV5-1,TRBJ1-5,CASSFTPGQSGQPQHF
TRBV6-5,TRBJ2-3,CASSYSTQGTDTQYF
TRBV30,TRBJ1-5,CAWSVQDNQPQHF
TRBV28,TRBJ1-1,CASSLGGQGARTEAFF
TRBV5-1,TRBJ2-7,CASSLVGGGPIEQYF
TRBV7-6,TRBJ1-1,CASSLGTDNTEAFF
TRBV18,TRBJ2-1,CASSQGQPQSSYNEQFF
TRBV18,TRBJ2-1,CASSRSLAGGPSSYNEQFF
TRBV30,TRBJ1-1,CAWDRGLNTEAFF
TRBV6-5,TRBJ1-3,CASSYGSGTTGNTIYF
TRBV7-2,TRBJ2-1,CASSPSGNLNEQFF
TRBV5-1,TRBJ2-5,CASSPIGRDFQETQYF
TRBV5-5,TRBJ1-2,CASSLQMGASYGYTF
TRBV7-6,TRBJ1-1,CASSNSDRSEAFF
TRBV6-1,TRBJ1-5,CASSEVHSNQPQHF
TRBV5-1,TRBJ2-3,CASSSGQDPDTQYF
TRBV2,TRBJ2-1,CASSTSRNNEQFF
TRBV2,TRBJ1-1,CASKDRDDTEAFF
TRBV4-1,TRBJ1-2,CASSPGLGNYGYTF
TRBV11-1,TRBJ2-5,CASNNGRGQETQYF
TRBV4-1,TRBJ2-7,CASSQVGVSYEQYF
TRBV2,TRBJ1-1,CASSWTGSEAFF
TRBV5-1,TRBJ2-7,CASSRTGQPSYEQYF
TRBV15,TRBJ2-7,CATSRAGTGSREQYF
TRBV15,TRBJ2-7,CATSRDVGGTQSGEQYF
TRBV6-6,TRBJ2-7,CASSPSYEQYF
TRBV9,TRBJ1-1,CASSVELDTEAFF
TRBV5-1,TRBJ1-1,CASSVEGAQLNTEAFF
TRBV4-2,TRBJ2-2,CASSPGSRWLAGGTGELFF
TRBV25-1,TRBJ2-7,CASSDYNSYEQYF
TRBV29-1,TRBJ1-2,CSVDGRQGVNYGYTF
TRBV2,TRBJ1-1,CASSATGGAGTEAFF
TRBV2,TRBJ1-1,CASSPQVTGTEAFF
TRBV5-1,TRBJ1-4,CASSLVSGATNEKLFF
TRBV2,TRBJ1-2,CASSDYQGGYGYTF
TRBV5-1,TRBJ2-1,CASSLGGLAGANEQFF
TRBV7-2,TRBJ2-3,CASSLLRDTQYF
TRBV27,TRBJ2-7,CASSLLRTGESEQYF
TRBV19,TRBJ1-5,CASSIVGGNSNQPQHF
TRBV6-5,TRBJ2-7,CASSFGTGVNEQYF
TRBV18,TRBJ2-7,CASSPGGAGGEQYF
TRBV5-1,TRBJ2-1,CASRRTSGSGNEQFF
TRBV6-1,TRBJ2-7,CASSQETPYEQYF